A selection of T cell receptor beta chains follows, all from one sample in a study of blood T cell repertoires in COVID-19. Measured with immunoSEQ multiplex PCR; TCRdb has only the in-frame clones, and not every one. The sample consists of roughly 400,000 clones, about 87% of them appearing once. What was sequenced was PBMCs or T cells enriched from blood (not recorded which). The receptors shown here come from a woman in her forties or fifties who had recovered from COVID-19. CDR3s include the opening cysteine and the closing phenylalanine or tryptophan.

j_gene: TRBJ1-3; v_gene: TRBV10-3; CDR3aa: CAITTGPRNTIYF
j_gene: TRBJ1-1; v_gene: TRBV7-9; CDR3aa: CASRTQGYLNTEAFF
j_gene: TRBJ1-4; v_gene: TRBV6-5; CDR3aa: CASSYSRGNEKLFF
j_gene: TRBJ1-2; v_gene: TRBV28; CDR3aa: CASSPPIRGLGGYTF
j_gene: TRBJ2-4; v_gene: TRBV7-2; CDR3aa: CASSQDRSAGIQYF
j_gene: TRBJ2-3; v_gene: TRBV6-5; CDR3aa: CAILDRYTDTQYF
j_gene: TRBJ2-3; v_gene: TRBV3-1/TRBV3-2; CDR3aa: CASSHSGGPSGTQYF
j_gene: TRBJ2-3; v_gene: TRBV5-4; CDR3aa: CASSLFWGGQTDTQYF
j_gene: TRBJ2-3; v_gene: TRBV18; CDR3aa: CASSPRADRAGDTQYF
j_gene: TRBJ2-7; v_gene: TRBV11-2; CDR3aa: CASSLAGGAADYEQYF
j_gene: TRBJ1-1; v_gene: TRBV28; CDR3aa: CASLQGLMNTEAFF
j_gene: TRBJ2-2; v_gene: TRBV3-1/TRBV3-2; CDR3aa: CASSQEASAGELFF
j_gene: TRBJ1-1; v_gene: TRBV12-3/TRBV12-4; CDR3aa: CASRPTGTEAFF
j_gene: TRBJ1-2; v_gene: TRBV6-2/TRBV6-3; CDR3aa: CASSRGTGFGGYTF
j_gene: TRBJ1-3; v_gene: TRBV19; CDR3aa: CASGQGGDTIYF
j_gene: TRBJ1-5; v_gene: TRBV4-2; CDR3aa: CASSQEAGLAQPQHF
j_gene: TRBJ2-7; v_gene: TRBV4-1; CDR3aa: CASSQPGQAYEQYF
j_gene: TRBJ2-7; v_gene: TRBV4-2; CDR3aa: CASSPSGVADEQYF
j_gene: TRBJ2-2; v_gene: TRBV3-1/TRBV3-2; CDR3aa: CASSYRLAGGPGELFF
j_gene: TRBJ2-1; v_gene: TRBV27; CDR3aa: CASSLSGTSGGLSSYNEQFF